Shown below are 30 T cell receptor beta chains from a single sample sequenced in a study of T cells after posttransplantation cyclophosphamide. Some clones are missing from TCRdb's copy, which holds only in-frame ones; the method was immunoSEQ multiplex PCR. The sample includes 37,000 or so clones, none of them occurring once. Sequencing was done on a sample of PBMCs. These receptors originate from a young man in good health and a related stem cell transplant donor.

This clone was recorded many times. The chain is built from TRBV6-5 and TRBJ1-2, with a weak D call TRBD1 (6 bases). The CDR3 covers 15 residues. Germline CDR1 MNHEY, CDR2 SVGAGI. Trimming took 0 bases from V and 5 from J, leaving 13 bases between them. This CDR3 is CASSYSMGAIYGYTF. CDR3 coding DNA: TGTGCCAGCAGTTACTCTATGGGGGCAATTTATGGCTACACCTTC.

This clone has a count of ten or more. The rearrangement links TRBV6-5 to TRBJ1-5; maybe TRBD1 (6 bases). This CDR3 contains 14 residues. Germline V CDR1 and CDR2: MNHEY, SVGAGI. The ends were cut back, 0 bases at V and 4 bases at J, with 7 bases in the middle. In nucleotides, the CDR3 is TGTGCCAGCAGTTACTCGAGGGGGAATCAGCCCCAGCATTTT. Encoded protein: CASSYSRGNQPQHF.

This chain links TRBV9 with TRBJ1-2, with 9 bases lining up with TRBD1. Germline V gives CDR1 SGDLS, CDR2 YYNGEE. There are 14 residues in the CDR3. Losses at the gene ends were 0 bases for V and 6 bases for J; bases not matched to a gene: 3. The CDR3 DNA follows: TGTGCCAGCAGCGTAGCTACAGGGGGCAATGGCTACACCTTC. This codes for CASSVATGGNGYTF.

At least ten counts were recorded for this clone. This sequence joins TRBV19 and TRBJ1-2; D ambiguous. CDR3 length: 15 amino acids. V lost 0 bases, J lost 3 bases, and 11 bases lay in between. Germline assignment: CDR1 LNHDA and CDR2 SQIVND (reference sequence). The CDR3 is CASSIDWRRDYGYTF. DNA for the CDR3: TGTGCCAGTAGTATAGATTGGCGGCGAGACTATGGCTACACCTTC.

This clone was detected many times. The V call is TRBV5-1, the J call TRBJ2-3; TRBD1 aligns across 8 bases. CDR1 and CDR2 (germline): SGHRS, YFSETQ. V dropped 0 bases and J dropped 2; count of bases not matched to a gene: 2. The CDR3 runs to 15 residues. DNA of the CDR3: TGCGCCAGCAGCTTGGGACAGGGGACCACAGATACGCAGTATTTT. It encodes CASSLGQGTTDTQYF.

The table lists this clone with many counts. V and J are TRBV15 and TRBJ1-6; TRBD1 is a possible D gene (5 bases). This CDR3 has 13 residues. V was clipped by 5 bases and J by 9 bases, with 11 bases between them. The germline V gene encodes CDR1 LNHNV and CDR2 YYDKDF (reference sequence). CDR3 in amino acids: CATSEQEGSPLHF. The CDR3, as DNA: TGTGCCACCAGCGAACAGGAGGGTTCACCCCTCCACTTT.

This clone was seen at least ten times. This chain connects TRBV4-3 to TRBJ1-3, with a weak D call TRBD1 (5 bases). The V and J ends lost 2 bases and 0 bases respectively, with 8 bases between them. The CDR3 runs 15 residues. Germline V gene lookup returns CDR1 LGHNA and CDR2 YSLEER. The CDR3 nucleotides read TGCGCCAGCAGCCAACAGGGAAGCTCTGGAAACACCATATATTTT. The encoded protein is CASSQQGSSGNTIYF.

The table lists this clone with many counts. The chain links TRBV28 to TRBJ1-4; 7 nucleotides line up with TRBD1. Germline values: CDR1 MDHEN, CDR2 SYDVKM. After removal of 4 bases from V and 4 bases from J, the junction contained 3 bases not matched to a gene. This CDR3 spans 14 amino acids. This CDR3 reads CASSSGTVNEKLFF. The CDR3 DNA reads as TGTGCCAGCAGTTCCGGGACAGTTAATGAAAAACTGTTTTTT.

At least ten counts were recorded for this clone. The chain has TRBV6-5 and TRBJ2-7, with D unclear. The V gene lost 6 bases and the J gene lost 3 bases, with 15 bases spanning the gap. The V gene's germline CDR1 is MNHEY and CDR2 SVGAGI. The CDR3 extends over 14 amino acids. The CDR3 region is CASRETQPGYEQYF. In nucleotides, the CDR3 is TGTGCCAGCAGAGAAACTCAACCCGGCTACGAGCAGTACTTC.

There are many counts of this clone. The chain couples TRBV5-4 to TRBJ2-2, with 8 bases identical to TRBD1. This CDR3 spans 16 amino acids. Germline values: CDR1 SGHNT, CDR2 YYREEE (reference sequence). With 3 bases clipped from V and 9 bases from J, the junction kept 13 bases outside the gene matches. The chain's CDR3 is CASSSGQGLRTRELFF. CDR3 coding DNA: TGTGCCAGCAGCTCAGGACAGGGTCTGCGAACCAGGGAGCTGTTTTTT.

This clone has a handful of counts. In DNA, the CDR3 is TGTGCCAGCAGGGAACGGGGGGAGTTAGGCAAAAACATTCAGTACTTC. Protein: CASRERGELGKNIQYF. The V call is TRBV6-6, the J call TRBJ2-4; 7 bases align to TRBD2. CDR1 is MNHNY and CDR2 is SVGAGI in the germline V gene (reference sequence). This CDR3 region has 16 residues. V was clipped by 6 bases and J by 3 bases; unmatched bases: 11.

There are many counts of this clone. The chain couples TRBV27 to TRBJ2-7; D might be TRBD1 (5 bases). With 1 base removed from V and 2 bases from J, the gap between germline ends came to 9 bases. The CDR3 is 14 residues long. Germline V gene data show CDR1 as MNHEY and CDR2 as SMNVEV (reference sequence). CDR3 sequence reads: CASSLWGRTYEQYF. CDR3 nucleotides: TGTGCCAGCAGTTTATGGGGCCGGACCTACGAGCAGTACTTC.

This clone was seen a few times. This rearrangement joins TRBV24-1 to TRBJ2-1; a possible D gene is TRBD2 (5 bases). Between the trimmed V and J ends, which lost 3 bases and 10 bases, there was a span of 12 bases. There are 13 residues in the CDR3. Germline CDR1 reads KGHDR; CDR2 reads SFDVKD. CDR3 nucleotide sequence: TGTGCCACCAGTGATCGGGGAAGTTACGAGCAGTTCTTC. It yields the protein CATSDRGSYEQFF.

This clone appeared many times. The chain is built from TRBV27 and TRBJ2-2, with 9 nucleotides matching TRBD1. V lost 5 bases, J lost 15 bases, and 7 bases stayed unmatched. Germline lookup yields CDR1 MNHEY and CDR2 SMNVEV (reference sequence). This CDR3 comprises 12 residues. The DNA for the CDR3 is TGTGCCAGCAGTCCCGGACAGGGGAGGGTGTTTTTT. Amino acids: CASSPGQGRVFF.

In this sample, this clone turned up many times. J is TRBJ1-1 and V is TRBV4-1; 9 nucleotides agree with TRBD1. Germline assignment: CDR1 MGHRA and CDR2 YSYEKL. J lost 4 bases, V lost 3 bases, and 12 bases had no gene match. This CDR3 contains 17 residues. CDR3 coding DNA: TGCGCCAGCAGCCACCCTTCCGGGACAGGGATGGGCACTGAAGCTTTCTTT. Its translation: CASSHPSGTGMGTEAFF.

This clone was counted many times. The V and J genes are TRBV12-3 or TRBV12-4 and TRBJ1-1, with D perhaps matching TRBD1 (6 bases). Trimming took off 1 base at V and 7 bases at J, with 10 bases between the two ends. This CDR3 is 13 amino acids long. CDR3 in amino acids: CASSLGGGGEAFF. The CDR3 DNA reads TGTGCCAGCAGTTTAGGCGGGGGCGGTGAAGCTTTCTTT.

This clone was recorded many times. The genes are TRBV4-3 and TRBJ2-7; no definite D call. V was pared by 0 bases and J by 3 bases, with 15 bases between. Germline loops: CDR1 LGHNA, CDR2 YSLEER. The CDR3 covers 16 residues. The CDR3 loop reads CASSQEWAVQVYEQYF. Written as DNA, the CDR3 is TGCGCCAGCAGCCAAGAATGGGCAGTGCAAGTCTACGAGCAGTACTTC.

This clone was observed many times. The chain links TRBV9 to TRBJ2-5; 9 bases line up with TRBD2. Trimming cost V 3 bases and J 3 bases; bases outside gene matches: 3. The germline V gene has CDR1 SGDLS and CDR2 YYNGEE. The CDR3 totals 14 residues. The CDR3 region is CASSALAGKETQYF. Here the CDR3 DNA reads TGTGCCAGCAGCGCCCTAGCGGGGAAAGAGACCCAGTACTTC.

This clone was seen repeatedly, ten times or more. The V call is TRBV12-3 or TRBV12-4, the J call TRBJ1-2, with 8 bases lining up with TRBD1. V lost 1 base and J lost 2; bases outside the gene matches: 9. This CDR3 contains 17 residues. The DNA of the CDR3 is TGTGCCAGCAGTTTAGGTTTGGGGCAGGGGGCAAACTATGGCTACACCTTC. Its protein is CASSLGLGQGANYGYTF.

This clone came up many times. The chain recombines TRBV7-8 with TRBJ2-7; D call uncertain. CDR3 length: 16 residues. Germline CDR1 reads SGHVS; CDR2 reads FQNEAQ. Trimming removed 7 bases at V and 0 bases at J, with 19 bases between. CDR3 in DNA: TGTGCCAGCACCGAATGGGCCGTGGGCCGCTCCTACGAGCAGTACTTC. Encoded protein: CASTEWAVGRSYEQYF. Based on the CDR3 plus reference TRBV7-8 and TRBJ2-7, the full variable domain is GAGVSQSPRYKVAKRGQDVALRCDPISGHVSLFWYQQALGQGPEFLTYFQNEAQLDKSGLPSDRFFAERPEGSVSTLKIQRTQQEDSAVYLCASTEWAVGRSYEQYFGPGTRLTVT.

There are many counts of this clone. The chain joins TRBV5-6 to TRBJ1-1, with 10 bases that match TRBD1. V lost 4 bases to trimming and J lost 1 base; unmatched junction nucleotides: 4. Germline values: CDR1 SGHDT, CDR2 YYEEEE. The CDR3 totals 15 residues. CDR3 sequence reads: CASSKTGGPNTEAFF. The CDR3 DNA reads as TGTGCCAGCAGCAAGACAGGGGGCCCGAACACTGAAGCTTTCTTT.

This clone was seen repeatedly, ten times or more. This chain connects TRBV27 to TRBJ1-3, with TRBD1 as a possible D gene (6 bases). V lost 2 bases and J lost 0, with 8 bases in between. CDR1 and CDR2 from the germline V gene are MNHEY and SMNVEV (reference sequence). The CDR3 has 15 amino acids. CDR3 sequence reads: CASSLQGHSGNTIYF. The CDR3 DNA sequence: TGTGCCAGCAGTTTACAGGGACACTCTGGAAACACCATATATTTT.

This clone was recorded many times. V and J are TRBV27 and TRBJ2-7, with 12 bases matching TRBD2. V was pared by 3 bases and J by 3 bases, with 3 bases of the junction left unmatched. The CDR3 length is 15 residues. Germline CDR1 and CDR2: MNHEY and SMNVEV (reference sequence). CDR3 region: CASSFPTSGGYEQYF. The CDR3 DNA reads TGTGCCAGCAGTTTCCCGACTAGCGGGGGCTACGAGCAGTACTTC.

This clone showed up many times. The chain uses TRBV11-3 and TRBJ1-5; 7 positions agree with TRBD1. The CDR3 is 16 residues long. Germline V gene lookup returns CDR1 SGHNT and CDR2 YENEEA. DNA for the CDR3: TGTGCAAGTCGCTTAGGCATGGGACAGTGCTATCAGCCCCAGCATTTT. Protein sequence: CASRLGMGQCYQPQHF.

This clone was picked up many times. This sequence joins TRBV5-6 and TRBJ2-1, with a possible D match to TRBD1 (6 bases). V dropped 0 bases and J dropped 2 bases, with 6 bases sitting between them. In germline, CDR1 is SGHDT, CDR2 YYEEEE. The CDR3 has 14 residues. The CDR3 DNA is TGTGCCAGCAGCTTGGACAGGGCCTACAATGAGCAGTTCTTC. Translation: CASSLDRAYNEQFF. Supplemented by reference TRBV5-6 and TRBJ2-1, the full variable domain reads DAGVTQSPTHLIKTRGQQVTLRCSPKSGHDTVSWYQQALGQGPQFIFQYYEEEERQRGNFPDRFSGHQFPNYSSELNVNALLLGDSALYLCASSLDRAYNEQFFGPGTRLTVL.

Ten or more counts support this clone. This chain joins TRBV28 and TRBJ2-5, with a weak D call TRBD1 (6 bases). The length of the CDR3 is 14 residues. Germline V gene lookup returns CDR1 MDHEN and CDR2 SYDVKM. V was cut by 6 bases and J by 5 bases, with 16 bases left in between. The chain's CDR3 is CASRVTGVLETQYF. CDR3 bases: TGTGCCAGCAGGGTGACAGGCGTGCTGGAGACCCAGTACTTC.

The chain links TRBV9 to TRBJ1-4, with a possible D match to TRBD1 (5 bases). CDR3 length: 18 residues. Germline CDR1 and CDR2: SGDLS and YYNGEE. Trimming removed 3 bases from V and 8 bases from J, with 26 bases in between. The CDR3 region is CASSEKWKGRYESEKLFF. The CDR3 nucleotides read TGTGCCAGCAGCGAGAAGTGGAAGGGGAGATATGAAAGCGAAAAACTGTTTTTT.

This clone was counted many times. The rearrangement links TRBV2 to TRBJ2-3; a weak D match, TRBD2 (6 bases). V dropped 7 bases and J dropped 5 bases, with 13 bases sitting between them. CDR3 size: 13 residues. Per germline, CDR1 SNHLY and CDR2 FYNNEI. The DNA of the CDR3 is TGTGCCAGCAATGGAGGGGTGGAAGATACGCAGTATTTT. Protein product: CASNGGVEDTQYF.

This clone was seen ten or more times. The V gene is TRBV7-9, the J gene TRBJ2-7, with 10 bases fitting TRBD1. Germline V gene sequence: CDR1 SEHNR, CDR2 FQNEAQ (reference sequence). The CDR3 totals 16 residues. Trimming cost V 1 base and J 6 bases; bases outside gene matches: 9. The CDR3 reads CASSLDPGQGSVEQYF. CDR3 bases: TGTGCCAGCAGCTTAGACCCGGGACAGGGGTCCGTCGAGCAGTACTTC. Supplemented by reference TRBV7-9 and TRBJ2-7, the full variable domain reads DTGVSQNPRHKITKRGQNVTFRCDPISEHNRLYWYRQTLGQGPEFLTYFQNEAQLEKSRLLSDRFSAERPKGSFSTLEIQRTEQGDSAMYLCASSLDPGQGSVEQYFGPGTRLTVT.

This clone was observed at least ten times. V gene TRBV7-8 combines with J gene TRBJ1-6; possible D gene TRBD1, 5 bases. Trimming removed 1 base from V and 15 bases from J, with 13 bases in between. This CDR3 contains 13 residues. CDR1 is SGHVS and CDR2 is FQNEAQ in the germline V gene. The CDR3 nucleotides read TGTGCCAGCAGCTTAGAACCAGGGAGGGACCTCCACTTT. Translating gives CASSLEPGRDLHF.